This passage covers 2 T cell receptor beta chains from one sample sequenced in a study of blood T cell repertoires in COVID-19. Assay: immunoSEQ multiplex PCR; the TCRdb copy retains only in-frame clones and omits some. The table shows 350,000 or so clones, with around nine tenths occurring only once. The sequencing sample was made of PBMCs or T cells enriched from blood (not recorded which). The receptors were sampled from a woman aged 25 to 39 who had been exposed to COVID-19.

The chain joins TRBV19 to TRBJ2-4; TRBD1 matches at 8 bases. This CDR3 comprises 16 residues. The ends lost 3 bases at V and 2 bases at J; junction bases unmatched: 6. In germline, CDR1 is LNHDA, CDR2 SQIVND (reference sequence). The CDR3 loop is CASSILGRGPKNIQYF. The CDR3 DNA sequence: TGTGCCAGTAGTATTTTAGGCAGGGGGCCCAAAAACATTCAGTACTTC. The whole variable domain, filled in from reference TRBV19 and TRBJ2-4, reads DGGITQSPKYLFRKEGQNVTLSCEQNLNHDAMYWYRQDPGQGLRLIYYSQIVNDFQKGDIAEGYSVSREKKESFPLTVTSAQKNPTAFYLCASSILGRGPKNIQYFGAGTRLSVL.

The gene calls are TRBV12-5 and TRBJ2-7; D is unclear. CDR1 and CDR2 (germline): LGHNT, FRNRAP. With 1 base removed from V and 6 bases from J, the gap between germline ends came to 10 bases. The CDR3 loop spans 13 amino acids. The CDR3 DNA reads as TGTGCTAGTGGTTTGGCCACTCCAGGCGAGCAGTACTTC. Translating gives CASGLATPGEQYF.